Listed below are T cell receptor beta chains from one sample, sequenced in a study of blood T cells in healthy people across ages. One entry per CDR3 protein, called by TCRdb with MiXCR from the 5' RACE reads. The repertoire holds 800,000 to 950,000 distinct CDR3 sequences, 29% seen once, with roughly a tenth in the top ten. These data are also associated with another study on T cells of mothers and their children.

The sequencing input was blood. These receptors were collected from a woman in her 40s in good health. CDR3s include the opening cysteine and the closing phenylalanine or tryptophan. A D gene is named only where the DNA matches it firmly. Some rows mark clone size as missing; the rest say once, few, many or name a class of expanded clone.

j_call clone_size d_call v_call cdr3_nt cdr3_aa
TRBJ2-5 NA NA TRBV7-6 TGTGCCAGCAGCTTAGCGCCGGGGGCAGGCGGTCGGTTTGAGACCCAGTACTTC CASSLAPGAGGRFETQYF
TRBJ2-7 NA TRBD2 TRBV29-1 TGCAGCGTCCCGGGACTAGCGGGGGAGCAGTACTTC CSVPGLAGEQYF
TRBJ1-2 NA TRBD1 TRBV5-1 TGCGCCAGCAGCCCACAAGCGGACAGGAGCTATGGCTACACCTTC CASSPQADRSYGYTF
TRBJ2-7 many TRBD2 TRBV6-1 TGTGCCAGCAGTGGGGCGACTAGCCGGTGGGGAGAGCAGTACTTC CASSGATSRWGEQYF
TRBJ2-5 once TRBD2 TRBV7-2 TGTGCCAGCAGCTCCCATGGCGGGGGGGCCGTAGAAGAGACCCAGTACTTC CASSSHGGGAVEETQYF
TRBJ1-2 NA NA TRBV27 TGTGCCAGCACCACAAAAAGGGAAAACTATGGCTACACCTTC CASTTKRENYGYTF
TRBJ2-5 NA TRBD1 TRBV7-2 TGTGCCAGCAGCATCTACGGGACAGGGCAAGAGACCCAGTACTTC CASSIYGTGQETQYF
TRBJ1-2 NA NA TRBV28 TGTGCCAGCAGTTTATACCCACGGCCCGGGGAGAACTATGGCTACACCTTC CASSLYPRPGENYGYTF
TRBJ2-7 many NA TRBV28 TGTGCCAGCAGTTTAGAGGGTCCCGAGCAGTACTTC CASSLEGPEQYF
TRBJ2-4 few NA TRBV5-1 TGCGCCAGCAGCTTGGCTGAGGGGGGGCCCAAAAACATTCAGTACTTC CASSLAEGGPKNIQYF
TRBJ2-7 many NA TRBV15 TGTGCCACCACCGTCGACGGGGCTCCGGGTGACGAGCAGTACTTC CATTVDGAPGDEQYF
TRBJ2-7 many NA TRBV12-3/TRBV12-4 TGTGCCAGCAGTTTAGCGTACGGGGGCGAGCAGTACTTC CASSLAYGGEQYF
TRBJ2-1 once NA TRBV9 TGTGCCGGCAGCGCCCCAGTCTCGAGTTACAATGAGCAGTTCTTC CAGSAPVSSYNEQFF
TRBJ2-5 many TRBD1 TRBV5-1 TGCGCCAGCAGCGCAGGGACAGGAGTTCAAGAGACCCAGTACTTC CASSAGTGVQETQYF
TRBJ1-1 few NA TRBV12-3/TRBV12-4 TGTGCCAGCAATCTATTGGGTGGTGACACTGAAGCTTTCTTT CASNLLGGDTEAFF